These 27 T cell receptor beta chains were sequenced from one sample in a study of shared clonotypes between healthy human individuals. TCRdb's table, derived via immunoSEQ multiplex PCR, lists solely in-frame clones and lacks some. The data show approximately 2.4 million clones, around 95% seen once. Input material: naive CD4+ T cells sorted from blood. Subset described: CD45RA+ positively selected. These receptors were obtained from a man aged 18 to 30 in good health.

The chain's CDR3 is CASSEAGGAADTQYF. The CDR3 DNA is TGCGCCAGCAGTGAAGCAGGGGGGGCGGCAGATACGCAGTATTTT. The genes are TRBV10-1 and TRBJ2-3; possibly TRBD1 or TRBD2 for D (7 bases each). Trimming cost V 3 bases and J 4 bases, with 14 bases left between them. The germline gives CDR1 WNHNN, CDR2 SYGVQD (reference sequence). This CDR3 is built from 15 residues.

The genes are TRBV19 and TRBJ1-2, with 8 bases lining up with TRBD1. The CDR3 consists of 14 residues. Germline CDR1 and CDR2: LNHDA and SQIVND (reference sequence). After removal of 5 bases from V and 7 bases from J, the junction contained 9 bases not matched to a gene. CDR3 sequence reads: CASSEQGASGGYTF. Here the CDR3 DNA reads TGTGCCAGTAGTGAGCAGGGGGCAAGTGGTGGCTACACCTTC.

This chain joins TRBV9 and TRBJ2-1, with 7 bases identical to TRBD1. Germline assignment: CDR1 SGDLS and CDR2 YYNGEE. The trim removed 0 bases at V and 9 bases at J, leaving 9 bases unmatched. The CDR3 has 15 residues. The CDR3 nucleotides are TGTGCCAGCAGCGTAGAAGGGGGCGTTTCGAGTGAGCAGTTCTTC. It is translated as CASSVEGGVSSEQFF.

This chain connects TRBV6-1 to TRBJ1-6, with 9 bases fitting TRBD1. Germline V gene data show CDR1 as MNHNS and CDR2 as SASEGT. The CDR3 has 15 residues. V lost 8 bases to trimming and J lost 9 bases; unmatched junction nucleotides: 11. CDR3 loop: CASATRDREPSPLHF. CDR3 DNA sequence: TGTGCCAGCGCGACCCGGGACAGGGAGCCTTCACCCCTCCACTTT.

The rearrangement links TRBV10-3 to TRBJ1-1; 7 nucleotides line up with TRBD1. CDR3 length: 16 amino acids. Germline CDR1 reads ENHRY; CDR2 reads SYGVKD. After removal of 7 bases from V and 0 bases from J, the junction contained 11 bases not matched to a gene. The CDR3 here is CAINLGDRYMNTEAFF. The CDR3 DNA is TGTGCCATCAATCTCGGGGACAGATACATGAACACTGAAGCTTTCTTT.

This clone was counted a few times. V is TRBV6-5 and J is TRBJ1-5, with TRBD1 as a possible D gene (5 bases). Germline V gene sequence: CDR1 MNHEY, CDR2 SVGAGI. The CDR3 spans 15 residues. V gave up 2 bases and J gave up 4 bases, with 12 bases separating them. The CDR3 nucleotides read TGTGCCAGCAGTTACCTCGGGACGGGGAATCAGCCCCAGCATTTT. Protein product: CASSYLGTGNQPQHF.

The CDR3 here is CASSSEVPREQYF. DNA for the CDR3: TGTGCCAGCAGCTCGGAGGTGCCTCGGGAGCAGTACTTC. The chain couples TRBV7-2 to TRBJ2-7, with D possibly TRBD2 on 5 matching bases. Germline V gives CDR1 SGHTA, CDR2 FQGNSA. The CDR3 has 13 residues. The V and J ends lost 4 bases and 7 bases respectively, with 14 bases between them.

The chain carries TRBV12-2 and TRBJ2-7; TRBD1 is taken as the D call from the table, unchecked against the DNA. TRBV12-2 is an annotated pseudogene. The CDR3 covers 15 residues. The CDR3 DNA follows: TGTGCAAGTCGGTATAGCCGGGGACATCCCTACGAGCAGTACTTC. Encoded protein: CASRYSRGHPYEQYF.

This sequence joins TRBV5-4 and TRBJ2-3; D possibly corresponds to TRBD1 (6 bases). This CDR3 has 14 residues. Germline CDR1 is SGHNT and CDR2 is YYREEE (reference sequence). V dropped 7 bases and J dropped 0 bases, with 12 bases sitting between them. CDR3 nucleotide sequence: TGTGCCAGCGCGCAGGACAGCAGCACAGATACGCAGTATTTT. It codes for CASAQDSSTDTQYF.

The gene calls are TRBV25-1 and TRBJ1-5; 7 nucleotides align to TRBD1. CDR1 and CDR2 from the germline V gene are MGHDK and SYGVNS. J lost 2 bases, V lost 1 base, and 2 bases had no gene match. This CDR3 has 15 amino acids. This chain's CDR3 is CASSESDRGNQPQHF. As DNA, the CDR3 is TGTGCCAGCAGTGAATCTGACAGGGGCAATCAGCCCCAGCATTTT.

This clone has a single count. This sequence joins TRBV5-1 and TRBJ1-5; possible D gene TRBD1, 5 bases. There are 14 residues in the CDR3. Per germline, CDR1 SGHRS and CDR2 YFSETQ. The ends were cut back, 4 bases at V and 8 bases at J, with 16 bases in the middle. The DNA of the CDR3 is TGCGCCAGCAGCCCCGGGACCCCGGGAGAGCCCCAGCATTTT. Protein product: CASSPGTPGEPQHF.

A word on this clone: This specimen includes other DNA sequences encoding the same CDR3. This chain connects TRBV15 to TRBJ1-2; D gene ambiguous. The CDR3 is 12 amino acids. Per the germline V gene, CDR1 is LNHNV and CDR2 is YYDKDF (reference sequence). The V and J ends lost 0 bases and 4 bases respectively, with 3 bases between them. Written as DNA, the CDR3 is TGTGCCACCAGCAGAGATTTCTATGGCTACACCTTC. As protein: CATSRDFYGYTF.

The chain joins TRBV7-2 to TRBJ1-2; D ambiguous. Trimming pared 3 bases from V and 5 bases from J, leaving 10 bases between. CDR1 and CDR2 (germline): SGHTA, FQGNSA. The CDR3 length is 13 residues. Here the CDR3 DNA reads TGTGCCAGCAGCTTGTGGAGAGGGTATGGCTACACCTTC. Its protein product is CASSLWRGYGYTF.

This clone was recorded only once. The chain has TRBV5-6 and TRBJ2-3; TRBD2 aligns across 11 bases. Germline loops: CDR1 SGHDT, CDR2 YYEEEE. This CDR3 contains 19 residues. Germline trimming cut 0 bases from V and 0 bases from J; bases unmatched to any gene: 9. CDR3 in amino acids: CASSLAGSSGGTSTDTQYF. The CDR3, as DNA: TGTGCCAGCAGCTTGGCCGGTTCTAGCGGGGGGACCAGCACAGATACGCAGTATTTT.

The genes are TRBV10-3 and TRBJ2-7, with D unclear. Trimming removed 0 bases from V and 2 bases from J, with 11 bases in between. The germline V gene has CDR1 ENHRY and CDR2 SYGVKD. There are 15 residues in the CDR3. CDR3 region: CAISESTSVTYEQYF. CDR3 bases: TGTGCCATCAGTGAGTCGACGTCAGTTACCTACGAGCAGTACTTC.

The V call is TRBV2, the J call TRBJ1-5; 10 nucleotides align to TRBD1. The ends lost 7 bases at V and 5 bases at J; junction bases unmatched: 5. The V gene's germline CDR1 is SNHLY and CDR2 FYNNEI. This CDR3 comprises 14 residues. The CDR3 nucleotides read TGTGCCAGCAAGGGACAGGGGACCGATCAGCCCCAGCATTTT. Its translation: CASKGQGTDQPQHF.

This CDR3 reads CAWIQQGTAQYF. The CDR3 DNA sequence: TGTGCCTGGATACAACAGGGGACGGCGCAGTATTTT. The rearrangement uses TRBV30 and TRBJ2-3; 7 positions match TRBD1. CDR3 size: 12 residues. Unmatched junction bases numbered 8, after V lost 4 bases and J lost 10 bases. Germline V gene data show CDR1 as GTSNPN and CDR2 as SVGIG (reference sequence).

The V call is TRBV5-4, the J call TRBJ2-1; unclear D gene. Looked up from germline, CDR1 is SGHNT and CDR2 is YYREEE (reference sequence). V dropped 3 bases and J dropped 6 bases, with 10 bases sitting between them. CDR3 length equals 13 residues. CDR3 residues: CASSSWASNEQFF. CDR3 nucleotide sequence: TGTGCCAGCAGCTCTTGGGCCAGCAATGAGCAGTTCTTC. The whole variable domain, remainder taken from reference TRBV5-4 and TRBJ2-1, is ETGVTQSPTHLIKTRGQQVTLRCSSQSGHNTVSWYQQALGQGPQFIFQYYREEENGRGNFPPRFSGLQFPNYSSELNVNALELDDSALYLCASSSWASNEQFFGPGTRLTVL.

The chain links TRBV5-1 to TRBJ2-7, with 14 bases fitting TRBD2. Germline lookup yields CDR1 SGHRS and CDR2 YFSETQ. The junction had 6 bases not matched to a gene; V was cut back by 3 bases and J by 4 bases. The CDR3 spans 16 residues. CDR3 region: CASSSPGTSGSYEQYF. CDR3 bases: TGCGCCAGCAGCTCCCCCGGGACTAGCGGGAGTTACGAGCAGTACTTC.

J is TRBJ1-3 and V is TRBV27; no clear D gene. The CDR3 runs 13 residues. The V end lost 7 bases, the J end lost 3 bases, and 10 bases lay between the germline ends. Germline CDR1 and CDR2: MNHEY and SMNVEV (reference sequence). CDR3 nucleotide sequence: TGTGCCAGCAAGACGGACGGTGGAAACACCATATATTTT. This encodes CASKTDGGNTIYF.

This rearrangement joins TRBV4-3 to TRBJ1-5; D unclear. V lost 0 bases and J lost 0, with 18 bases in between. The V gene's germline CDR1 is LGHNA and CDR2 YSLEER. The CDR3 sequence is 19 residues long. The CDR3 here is CASSQELSGFGNSNQPQHF. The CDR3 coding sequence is TGCGCCAGCAGCCAAGAACTCTCCGGGTTCGGGAATAGCAATCAGCCCCAGCATTTT.

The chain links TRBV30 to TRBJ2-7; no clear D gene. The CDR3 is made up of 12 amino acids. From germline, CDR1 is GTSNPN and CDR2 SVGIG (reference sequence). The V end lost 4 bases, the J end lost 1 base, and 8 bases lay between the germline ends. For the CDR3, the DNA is TGTGCCTGGACCACAGCTTCCTACGAGCAGTACTTC. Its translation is CAWTTASYEQYF.

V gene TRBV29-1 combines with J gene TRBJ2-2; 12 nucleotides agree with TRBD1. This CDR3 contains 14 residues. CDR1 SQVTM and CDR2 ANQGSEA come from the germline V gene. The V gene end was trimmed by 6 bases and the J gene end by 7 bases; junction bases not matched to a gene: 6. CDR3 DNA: TGCAGCGTGTGGGGGACAGGGGGCATCGGGGAGCTGTTTTTT. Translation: CSVWGTGGIGELFF.

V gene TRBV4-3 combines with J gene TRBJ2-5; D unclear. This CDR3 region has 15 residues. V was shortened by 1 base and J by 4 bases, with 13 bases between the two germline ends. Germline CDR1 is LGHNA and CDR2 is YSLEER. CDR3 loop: CASSQVWGWGETQYF. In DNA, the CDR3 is TGCGCCAGCAGCCAAGTGTGGGGTTGGGGAGAGACCCAGTACTTC.

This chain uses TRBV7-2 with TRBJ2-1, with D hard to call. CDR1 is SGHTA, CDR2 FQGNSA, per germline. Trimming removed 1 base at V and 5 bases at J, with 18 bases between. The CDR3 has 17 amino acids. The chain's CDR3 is CASSLDTGLGPHNEQFF. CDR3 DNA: TGTGCCAGCAGCTTAGATACCGGGCTAGGCCCCCACAATGAGCAGTTCTTC. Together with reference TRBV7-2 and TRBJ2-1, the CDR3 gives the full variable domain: GAGVSQSPSNKVTEKGKDVELRCDPISGHTALYWYRQSLGQGLEFLIYFQGNSAPDKSGLPSDRFSAERTGGSVSTLTIQRTQQEDSAVYLCASSLDTGLGPHNEQFFGPGTRLTVL.

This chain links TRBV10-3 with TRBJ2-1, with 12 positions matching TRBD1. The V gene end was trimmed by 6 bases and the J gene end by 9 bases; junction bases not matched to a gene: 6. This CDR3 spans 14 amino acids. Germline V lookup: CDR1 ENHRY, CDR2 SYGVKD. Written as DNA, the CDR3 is TGTGCCATCAGAGGGACAGGGGGCGAGGGTGAGCAGTTCTTC. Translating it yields CAIRGTGGEGEQFF.

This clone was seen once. CDR3 DNA: TGTGCCAGCACCGAAGGGGGGTGGACTGAAGCTTTCTTT. Protein sequence: CASTEGGWTEAFF. The V gene is TRBV25-1, the J gene TRBJ1-1; tentatively, D is TRBD1 (6 bases). V was cut by 7 bases and J by 5 bases, with 14 bases left in between. The CDR3 has 13 residues. The germline V gene has CDR1 MGHDK and CDR2 SYGVNS.